Below, 22 T cell receptor beta chains from the same sample are listed, as sequenced in a study of blood T cell repertoires in COVID-19. The data were produced by immunoSEQ multiplex PCR, yet TCRdb's version contains in-frame clones alone and is incomplete. The sample holds 250,000 to 300,000 clones, 70% to 90% seen once. Sequencing was performed on peripheral blood. These receptors all stem from a woman aged 70-85 years with acute or convalescent COVID-19.

This clone occurred a few times. The CDR3 here is CASSLASLGSYNEQFF. As DNA, the CDR3 is TGCGCCAGCAGCTTGGCCTCGCTAGGCTCCTACAATGAGCAGTTCTTC. The chain employs TRBV5-1 and TRBJ2-1, with D unclear. Germline CDR1 is SGHRS and CDR2 is YFSETQ. CDR3 length: 16 amino acids. Trimming left V 0 bases short and J 0 bases short, with 10 bases between.

The chain uses TRBV12-1 and TRBJ1-5. TRBV12-1 is a known pseudogene. This CDR3 is 17 amino acids long. CDR3: CASTGEIEGIHNQPQHF. CDR3 nucleotide sequence: TGTGCCAGCACCGGGGAAATAGAAGGGATTCATAATCAGCCCCAGCATTTT.

V gene TRBV30 combines with J gene TRBJ1-6; D not resolved. This CDR3 has 17 residues. V was cut by 1 base and J by 6 bases, with 19 bases left in between. CDR1 is GTSNPN and CDR2 is SVGIG in the germline V gene (reference sequence). The DNA of the CDR3 is TGTGCCTGGAGTGCACGGGTCATACGAGCCGTTAATTCACCCCTCCACTTT. This sequence encodes CAWSARVIRAVNSPLHF.

The chain couples TRBV6-1 to TRBJ1-1, with 10 bases aligning to TRBD1. Germline trimming cut 5 bases from V and 4 bases from J; bases unmatched to any gene: 10. From germline, CDR1 is MNHNS and CDR2 SASEGT. The CDR3 runs to 16 residues. DNA of the CDR3: TGTGCCAGCAGTCAAGACAGGGGGCTCGGGGTCACTGAAGCTTTCTTT. Translated, it gives CASSQDRGLGVTEAFF.

This rearrangement joins TRBV21-1 to TRBJ1-6; TRBD1 is the table's D call, not checked against the DNA. TRBV21-1 is shown as a pseudogene. CDR3 size: 20 residues. CDR3 in DNA: TGTGCCAGCAGCCTTCCCAATCCCGGACAGGGGAGCTCCTATAATTCACCCCTCCACTTT. Its translation is CASSLPNPGQGSSYNSPLHF.

The rearrangement links TRBV7-8 to TRBJ2-7; TRBD1 might be the D (6 bases). CDR3 length equals 12 residues. CDR1 is SGHVS and CDR2 is FQNEAQ in the germline V gene. V gave up 7 bases and J gave up 5 bases, with 12 bases separating them. CDR3 residues: CASNTGYNEQYF. CDR3 coding DNA: TGTGCCAGCAATACAGGGTATAACGAGCAGTACTTC.

This clone was detected a few times. The chain carries TRBV5-6 and TRBJ1-2, with 8 nucleotides matching TRBD1. V shed 4 bases, J shed 7 bases, and the junction held 15 bases outside the gene matches. Germline V gene sequence: CDR1 SGHDT, CDR2 YYEEEE. This CDR3 comprises 16 residues. The CDR3 sequence is CASSQQQGARDRGYTF. In DNA, the CDR3 is TGTGCCAGCAGCCAACAGCAGGGGGCGCGTGATCGTGGCTACACCTTC.

The chain uses TRBV20-1 and TRBJ1-1; D is uncertain. Germline CDR1 DFQATT, CDR2 SNEGSKA (reference sequence). The CDR3 length is 11 residues. The ends were cut back, 5 bases at V and 1 base at J, with 5 bases in the middle. CDR3 amino acids: CSAAKNTEAFF. Here the CDR3 DNA reads TGCAGTGCTGCGAAGAACACTGAAGCTTTCTTT.

The chain couples TRBV7-5 to TRBJ1-6. TRBV7-5 represents a pseudogene. This CDR3 is built from 15 residues. The CDR3 loop reads CVRSLEQTRGTPLHF. The CDR3 DNA sequence: TGTGTCAGAAGCTTAGAGCAGACCCGGGGGACACCCCTCCACTTT.

The V call is TRBV10-1, the J call TRBJ2-3, with TRBD2 matching 7 bases. The CDR3 sequence is 12 residues long. J gave up 2 bases and V 10 bases, and 3 bases lay outside the gene matches. Germline lookup yields CDR1 WNHNN and CDR2 SYGVQD (reference sequence). The chain's CDR3 is CATSGHTDTQYF. CDR3 coding DNA: TGCGCCACTAGCGGCCACACAGATACGCAGTATTTT.

This clone was observed once. The V gene is TRBV6-5, the J gene TRBJ1-2; D is perhaps TRBD1 (6 bases). Germline V gene lookup returns CDR1 MNHEY and CDR2 SVGAGI. V was shortened by 6 bases and J by 4 bases, with 12 bases between the two germline ends. The CDR3 totals 13 residues. The CDR3 region is CASRGGPTYGYTF. CDR3 DNA sequence: TGTGCCAGCAGGGGGGGGCCGACCTATGGCTACACCTTC.

The chain combines TRBV27 with TRBJ2-1, with D tentatively TRBD2 (6 bases). Germline V CDR1 and CDR2: MNHEY, SMNVEV (reference sequence). Deletions cut 10 bases from V and 3 bases from J, with 16 bases between. The CDR3 spans 14 residues. The CDR3 coding sequence is TGTGCCACCTCTAGACTAGGCGGCTACAATGAGCAGTTCTTC. It translates to CATSRLGGYNEQFF.

CDR3 in amino acids: CASSYSSSGYQETQYF. CDR3 DNA sequence: TGTGCCAGCAGTTACTCGAGTTCCGGGTACCAAGAGACCCAGTACTTC. The chain couples TRBV6-6 to TRBJ2-5; no clear D gene. Germline-derived CDR1 and CDR2 are MNHNY and SVGAGI (reference sequence). This CDR3 spans 16 amino acids. Trimming took 0 bases from V and 0 from J, leaving 11 bases between them.

The chain combines TRBV2 with TRBJ1-3; 7 nucleotides align to TRBD1. The V gene end was trimmed by 6 bases and the J gene end by 0 bases; junction bases not matched to a gene: 8. This CDR3 comprises 16 residues. Germline V gene data show CDR1 as SNHLY and CDR2 as FYNNEI. This CDR3 reads CASSGTATSSGNTIYF. The CDR3 coding sequence is TGTGCCAGCAGCGGGACAGCTACCTCCTCTGGAAACACCATATATTTT.

The gene calls are TRBV4-1 and TRBJ2-5, with TRBD2 as a possible D gene (6 bases). Germline V lookup: CDR1 MGHRA, CDR2 YSYEKL. The CDR3 sequence is 12 residues long. The V gene lost 5 bases and the J gene lost 7 bases, with 11 bases spanning the gap. The CDR3 DNA reads TGCGCCAGCAGCGGGGCGGGGCGGACCCAGTACTTC. Protein: CASSGAGRTQYF.

CDR3: CASSQGPPGNTIYF. The CDR3 coding sequence is TGTGCCAGCAGTCAGGGGCCCCCTGGAAACACCATATATTTT. The chain couples TRBV3-1 (or the pseudogene TRBV3-2) to TRBJ1-3, with D tentatively TRBD1 (6 bases). CDR3 length: 14 residues. V gave up 6 bases and J gave up 2 bases, with 11 bases separating them. The germline V gene has CDR1 LGHDT and CDR2 YNNKEL (reference sequence).

The DNA of the CDR3 is TGTGCCAGCAGCGCCAGATCCAACACTGAAGCTTTCTTT. Protein sequence: CASSARSNTEAFF. This chain joins TRBV11-2 and TRBJ1-1; D remains ambiguous. Between the trimmed V and J ends, which lost 5 bases and 2 bases, there was a span of 9 bases. The CDR3 has 13 amino acids. Looked up from germline, CDR1 is SGHAT and CDR2 is FQNNGV.

The CDR3 region is CASSLETSPDTQYF. The CDR3 DNA follows: TGTGCCAGCAGCTTAGAGACTAGCCCAGATACGCAGTATTTT. This chain links TRBV7-8 with TRBJ2-3; 7 bases fit TRBD2. The V segment lost 1 base and the J segment 4 bases; nucleotides outside the gene matches: 2. The CDR3 sequence is 14 residues long. Germline CDR1 SGHVS, CDR2 FQNEAQ.

The chain is built from TRBV5-5 and TRBJ2-2; the match to TRBD1 covers 9 bases. This CDR3 is built from 16 residues. From germline, CDR1 is SGHKS and CDR2 YYEKEE (reference sequence). Germline trimming cut 3 bases from V and 1 base from J; bases unmatched to any gene: 4. In DNA, the CDR3 is TGTGCCAGCAGCTGGGGACAGGGAGGGAACACCGGGGAGCTGTTTTTT. Translated: CASSWGQGGNTGELFF.

The V gene is TRBV5-6, the J gene TRBJ1-3, with D possibly TRBD1 on 6 matching bases. Trimming removed 0 bases at V and 6 bases at J, with 10 bases between. The CDR3 length is 14 residues. From germline, CDR1 is SGHDT and CDR2 YYEEEE. The DNA for the CDR3 is TGTGCCAGCAGCTTGGACAGGGAAGAAAACACCATATATTTT. This gives the protein CASSLDREENTIYF.

This chain links TRBV24-1 with TRBJ1-2; maybe TRBD1 (5 bases). The germline gives CDR1 KGHDR, CDR2 SFDVKD. The CDR3 runs 17 residues. V was cut by 1 base and J by 4 bases, with 18 bases left in between. The CDR3 DNA reads as TGTGCCACCAGTGATTTAAAGTTGGGGCGGTACCTCTATGGCTACACCTTC. It yields the protein CATSDLKLGRYLYGYTF.

The chain employs TRBV2 and TRBJ2-3; TRBD2 aligns across 8 bases. CDR1 is SNHLY and CDR2 is FYNNEI in the germline V gene. The V gene end was trimmed by 4 bases and the J gene end by 7 bases; junction bases not matched to a gene: 16. This CDR3 is 17 amino acids long. In DNA, the CDR3 is TGTGCCAGCAGTGTTAGGGCTAGCGGGCAAACTATGCATACGCAGTATTTT. Amino acid sequence: CASSVRASGQTMHTQYF.